This passage covers 24 T cell receptor beta chains from one sample sequenced in a study of beta chain features in type 1 diabetes. Since all of the isolated RNA was reverse transcribed, expressed TCRB transcripts were what got sequenced. The protocol was immunoSEQ multiplex PCR, while the TCRdb copy is restricted to in-frame clones and leaves out a portion. The table shows some 240,000 clones, with more than 15% occurring only once. Study-level points and caveats: Type 1 diabetes patients had moderately but significantly shorter TCRB CDR3s in all four CD4+ subsets.

These receptors have no known antigen. The sequencing input was naive CD4+ T cells from blood. Receptors originate from a man aged 30-40 years with type 1 diabetes.

V and J are TRBV6-1 and TRBJ2-3; D remains ambiguous. The V gene lost 7 bases and the J gene lost 1 base, with 6 bases spanning the gap. The CDR3 runs 12 residues. CDR1 MNHNS and CDR2 SASEGT come from the germline V gene. CDR3 protein: CASTDRTDTQYF. CDR3 DNA: TGTGCCAGCACGGACCGCACAGATACGCAGTATTTT.

Only a few counts were recorded for this clone. This sequence joins TRBV10-3 and TRBJ2-2; D ambiguous. This CDR3 has 14 residues. V was clipped by 2 bases and J by 3 bases, with 7 bases between them. Germline V gene sequence: CDR1 ENHRY, CDR2 SYGVKD. CDR3 amino acids: CAISELQDTGELFF. The CDR3 DNA is TGTGCCATCAGTGAGCTTCAGGACACCGGGGAGCTGTTTTTT.

The chain joins TRBV20-1 to TRBJ2-1; D gene unclear. Germline CDR1 reads DFQATT; CDR2 reads SNEGSKA (reference sequence). Trimming pared 5 bases from V and 5 bases from J, leaving 7 bases between. The CDR3 has 11 residues. CDR3 sequence (DNA): TGCAGTGCTCTGGAAGACAATGAGCAGTTCTTC. Translated: CSALEDNEQFF.

The DNA for the CDR3 is TGCAGCGTTTGGGATTTTGAGCAGTTCTTC. Translation: CSVWDFEQFF. V is TRBV29-1 and J is TRBJ2-1, with D unresolved. Germline V gene lookup returns CDR1 SQVTM and CDR2 ANQGSEA. This CDR3 spans 10 amino acids. The V gene lost 5 bases and the J gene lost 9 bases, with 8 bases spanning the gap.

In regard to this clone: Other DNA sequences in the sample encode the same CDR3. The V gene is TRBV7-2, the J gene TRBJ2-7; 8 bases are a match to TRBD2. Germline values: CDR1 SGHTA, CDR2 FQGNSA. The CDR3 sequence is 14 residues long. The trim removed 4 bases at V and 3 bases at J, leaving 5 bases unmatched. As DNA, the CDR3 is TGTGCCAGCAGCTACCGGGAGGGGAGCTACGAGCAGTACTTC. Its protein is CASSYREGSYEQYF.

This clone showed up just a few times. V usage is TRBV23-1 and J usage is TRBJ2-5; D call uncertain. TRBV23-1 is placed among ORFs of uncertain function. V gave up 4 bases and J gave up 5 bases, with 23 bases separating them. There are 17 residues in the CDR3. CDR3 DNA sequence: TGCGCCAGCAGTCCAACGGTCAAGATTTTACGTAAGGAGACCCAGTACTTC. Translation: CASSPTVKILRKETQYF.

This clone was seen more than once but under ten times. The gene calls are TRBV29-1 and TRBJ2-3, with D uncertain. Per germline, CDR1 SQVTM and CDR2 ANQGSEA. V was cut by 4 bases and J by 6 bases, with 8 bases left in between. The CDR3 spans 11 residues. The CDR3, as DNA: TGCAGCGTTGGCAGGCAGGATACGCAGTATTTT. This gives the protein CSVGRQDTQYF.

This clone has more than one count but fewer than ten. The chain employs TRBV10-3 and TRBJ2-1, with TRBD2 identical over 7 bases. Germline-derived CDR1 and CDR2 are ENHRY and SYGVKD. Trimming cost V 9 bases and J 6 bases; bases outside gene matches: 8. CDR3 length equals 13 residues. CDR3 amino acids: CAIGNSGSNEQFF. The CDR3 DNA reads as TGTGCCATAGGGAATAGCGGGTCCAATGAGCAGTTCTTC.

With respect to this clone: Other DNA variants within this sample encode the same CDR3. The V and J genes are TRBV29-1 and TRBJ1-1, with D unresolved. Germline V gene sequence: CDR1 SQVTM, CDR2 ANQGSEA. This CDR3 region has 10 residues. V gave up 4 bases and J gave up 3 bases, with 3 bases separating them. The CDR3 DNA follows: TGCAGCGTTGTCGACACTGAAGCTTTCTTT. Its translation is CSVVDTEAFF.

This clone has a handful of counts. The chain is built from TRBV7-9 and TRBJ2-2; D perhaps matches TRBD1 (5 bases). This CDR3 is built from 15 residues. Trimming left V 5 bases short and J 9 bases short, with 19 bases between. Germline V lookup: CDR1 SEHNR, CDR2 FQNEAQ (reference sequence). The CDR3 sequence: CASSRTIFSEWELFF. The DNA for the CDR3 is TGTGCCAGCAGCCGGACAATTTTCTCGGAGTGGGAGCTGTTTTTT.

The V call is TRBV28, the J call TRBJ1-3; D call uncertain. The CDR3 contains 15 residues. Germline CDR1 reads MDHEN; CDR2 reads SYDVKM. Trimming stripped 3 bases from V and 0 bases from J, with 9 bases between. The CDR3 DNA is TGTGCCAGCAGTTTCCGCAGCAGCTCTGGAAACACCATATATTTT. Protein: CASSFRSSSGNTIYF. Full variable domain (remainder filled in from reference TRBV28 and TRBJ1-3): DVKVTQSSRYLVKRTGEKVFLECVQDMDHENMFWYRQDPGLGLRLIYFSYDVKMKEKGDIPEGYSVSREKKERFSLILESASTNQTSMYLCASSFRSSSGNTIYFGEGSWLTVV.

This chain connects TRBV27 to TRBJ2-1; TRBD1 matches 9 bases. There are 17 residues in the CDR3. CDR1 MNHEY and CDR2 SMNVEV come from the germline V gene (reference sequence). With V trimmed by 5 bases and J by 6 bases, 14 bases remained unmatched. CDR3: CASSTPPGTGNGNEQFF. The CDR3 DNA reads as TGTGCCAGCAGTACACCTCCCGGGACAGGGAATGGCAATGAGCAGTTCTTC.

This chain links TRBV4-3 with TRBJ2-3, with 7 bases matching TRBD1. Germline lookup yields CDR1 LGHNA and CDR2 YSLEER. The CDR3 sequence is 13 residues long. V dropped 5 bases and J dropped 3; count of bases not matched to a gene: 2. The CDR3 region has the DNA TGCGCCAGCAGCAGACAGGGAACAGATACGCAGTATTTT. The encoded protein is CASSRQGTDTQYF.

V and J are TRBV7-9 and TRBJ2-7, with D maybe TRBD1 (5 bases). Germline V gives CDR1 SEHNR, CDR2 FQNEAQ (reference sequence). V was cut by 5 bases and J by 7 bases, with 18 bases left in between. The CDR3 loop spans 14 amino acids. CDR3 loop: CASSVTGSAREQYF. The CDR3 DNA follows: TGTGCCAGCAGCGTCACAGGTTCGGCTCGGGAGCAGTACTTC.

This chain uses TRBV10-1 with TRBJ2-2; D remains unclear. Germline-derived CDR1 and CDR2 are WNHNN and SYGVQD (reference sequence). CDR3 length equals 15 residues. V lost 3 bases to trimming and J lost 2 bases, with 10 bases between them. Written as DNA, the CDR3 is TGCGCCAGCAGTGATCCGGGTTACAACACCGGGGAGCTGTTTTTT. Translation: CASSDPGYNTGELFF.

A few counts support this clone. Other DNA sequences in the sample encode the same CDR3. The chain has TRBV5-1 and TRBJ2-5; D unclear. This CDR3 spans 11 amino acids. The V end lost 0 bases, the J end lost 5 bases, and 2 bases lay between the germline ends. The germline V gene encodes CDR1 SGHRS and CDR2 YFSETQ. CDR3 residues: CASSLAETQYF. CDR3 in DNA: TGCGCCAGCAGCTTGGCGGAGACCCAGTACTTC.

This clone has only a few counts. J is TRBJ2-3 and V is TRBV5-1; TRBD1 is a possible D gene (6 bases). The CDR3 extends over 14 amino acids. Germline CDR1 and CDR2: SGHRS and YFSETQ. V gave up 2 bases and J gave up 4 bases, with 11 bases separating them. CDR3 residues: CASSFRQEPDTQYF. Here the CDR3 DNA reads TGCGCCAGCAGCTTCCGACAGGAACCAGATACGCAGTATTTT.

This clone appeared a few times. The rearrangement uses TRBV7-3 and TRBJ1-2; weak D call: TRBD1 (5 bases). CDR3 length: 14 residues. Looked up from germline, CDR1 is SGHTA and CDR2 is FQGTGA. V gave up 5 bases and J gave up 8 bases, with 18 bases separating them. CDR3 bases: TGTGCCAGCAGCCCCGGAAGACCAGGGTCCGGCTACACCTTC. Translated: CASSPGRPGSGYTF.

This clone has only a few counts. V gene TRBV5-1 combines with J gene TRBJ2-1; no reliable D call. This CDR3 spans 12 amino acids. From germline, CDR1 is SGHRS and CDR2 YFSETQ. V was pared by 2 bases and J by 8 bases, with 8 bases between. The DNA of the CDR3 is TGCGCCAGCAGCTTCAGTGTCCATGAGCAGTTCTTC. Translated: CASSFSVHEQFF.

This clone occurred a few times. V gene TRBV4-1 combines with J gene TRBJ2-1, with 15 bases lining up with TRBD2. This CDR3 has 17 residues. The germline V gene encodes CDR1 MGHRA and CDR2 YSYEKL. Germline trimming cut 4 bases from V and 5 bases from J; bases unmatched to any gene: 6. CDR3 nucleotides: TGCGCCAGCAGCCTCGGACTAGCGGGAGGGATACACAATGAGCAGTTCTTC. This translates into CASSLGLAGGIHNEQFF.

The table lists this clone with a few counts. The chain carries TRBV15 and TRBJ1-2; possibly TRBD1 for D (6 bases). Per the germline V gene, CDR1 is LNHNV and CDR2 is YYDKDF (reference sequence). The CDR3 spans 16 residues. V lost 0 bases and J 4 bases, leaving 15 bases between the germline ends. The CDR3, as DNA: TGTGCCACCAGCAGAGAACGGGCGGGGGCCGGCTATGGCTACACCTTC. Its translation is CATSRERAGAGYGYTF.

The chain couples TRBV30 to TRBJ1-1, with D possibly being TRBD1 (5 bases). The CDR3 sequence is 11 residues long. Germline values: CDR1 GTSNPN, CDR2 SVGIG (reference sequence). Between the trimmed V and J ends, which lost 3 bases and 4 bases, there was a span of 6 bases. The CDR3 protein is CAWSRATEAFF. DNA of the CDR3: TGTGCCTGGAGCAGGGCCACTGAAGCTTTCTTT.

This clone turned up a few times. Other DNA sequences in the sample encode the same CDR3. The CDR3 region is CASSPRYEQYF. DNA for the CDR3: TGTGCCAGCAGCCCGCGGTACGAGCAGTACTTC. The chain is built from TRBV28 and TRBJ2-7; D is unresolved. CDR3 size: 11 residues. V was trimmed by 6 bases and J by 4 bases, leaving 7 bases between them. Germline CDR1 and CDR2: MDHEN and SYDVKM.

The CDR3 here is CASSTGQGTDTQYF. In nucleotides, the CDR3 is TGTGCCAGCAGTACAGGACAGGGGACAGATACGCAGTATTTT. This sequence joins TRBV25-1 and TRBJ2-3, with 9 nucleotides matching TRBD1. Germline values: CDR1 MGHDK, CDR2 SYGVNS. V shed 5 bases and J 3 bases; nucleotides not matched to a gene: 3. The CDR3 contains 14 residues.